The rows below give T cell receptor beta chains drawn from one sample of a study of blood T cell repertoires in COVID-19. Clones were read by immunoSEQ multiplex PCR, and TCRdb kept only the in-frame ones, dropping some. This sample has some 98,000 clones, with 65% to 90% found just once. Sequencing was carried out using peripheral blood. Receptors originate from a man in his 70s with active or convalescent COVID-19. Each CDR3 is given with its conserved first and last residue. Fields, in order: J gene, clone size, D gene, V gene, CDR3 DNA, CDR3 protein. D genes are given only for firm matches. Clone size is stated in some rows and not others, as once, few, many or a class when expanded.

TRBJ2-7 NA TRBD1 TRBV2 TGTGCCAGCACCTGGGACAGGGGCTCCTACGAGCAGTACTTC CASTWDRGSYEQYF
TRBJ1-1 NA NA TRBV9 TGTGCCAGCAGCCAAGGTATGGGCAGGGGCTCCACTGAAGCTTTCTTT CASSQGMGRGSTEAFF
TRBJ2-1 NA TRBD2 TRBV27 TGTGCCAGCACCTCGGGACGGTACGGGGGGGGCCTCTACAATGAGCAGTTCTTC CASTSGRYGGGLYNEQFF
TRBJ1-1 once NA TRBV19 TGTGCCAGTAGTTATCTGAACACTGAAGCTTTCTTT CASSYLNTEAFF
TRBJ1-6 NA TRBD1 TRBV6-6 TGTGCCAGCAGTAAGACAGGGGGCGGCAATTCACCCCTCCACTTT CASSKTGGGNSPLHF
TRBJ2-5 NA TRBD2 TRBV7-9 TGTGCCAGCATTCCTAGCGGGGGAGAGACCCAGTACTTC CASIPSGGETQYF
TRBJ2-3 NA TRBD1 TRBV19 TGTGCCAGTAGTCCGGGACAGGGGGCGAGAGCAGATACGCAGTATTTT CASSPGQGARADTQYF
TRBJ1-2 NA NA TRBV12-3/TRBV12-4 TGTGCCAGCAGTTTAGGGCACGGCTACACCTTC CASSLGHGYTF
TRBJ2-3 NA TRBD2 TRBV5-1 TGCGCCAGCAGCCCGCGGGGGGTCGACACAGATACGCAGTATTTT CASSPRGVDTDTQYF
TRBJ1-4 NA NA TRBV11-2 TGTGCCAGCAGATCTACAGGCGGTGGAGAAAAACTGTTTTTT CASRSTGGGEKLFF
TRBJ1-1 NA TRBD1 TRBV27 TGTGCCAGCCGGGGACAGGCGAACACTGAAGCTTTCTTT CASRGQANTEAFF
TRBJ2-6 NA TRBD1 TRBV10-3 TGTGCCATCAGTGAGGGAGACAGGGGAGGTGGGGCCAACGTCCTGACTTTC CAISEGDRGGGANVLTF
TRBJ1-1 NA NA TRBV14 TGTGCCAGCAGCCCGACCTACTGGGCAGCTTTCTTT CASSPTYWAAFF
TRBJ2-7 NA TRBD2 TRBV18 TGTGCCAGCTCACCACTGAGGCCAGCGGGAGGTCTCTACGAGCAGTACTTC CASSPLRPAGGLYEQYF
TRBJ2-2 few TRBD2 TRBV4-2 TGTGCCAGCAGCGTACTAGCGCCAAACACCGGGGAGCTGTTTTTT CASSVLAPNTGELFF
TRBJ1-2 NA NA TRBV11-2 TGTGCCAGCAGCATAAACTATGGCTACACCTTC CASSINYGYTF
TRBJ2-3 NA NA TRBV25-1 TGTGCCAGCAGTGAACGCCTGACTAGCACAGATACGCAGTATTTT CASSERLTSTDTQYF
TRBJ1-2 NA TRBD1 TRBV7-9 TGTGCCAGCAGCTCAGCACAGGGGGACAATGGCTACACCTTC CASSSAQGDNGYTF
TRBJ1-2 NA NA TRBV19 TGTGCCAGTAGTAACAGGTATTTCTACACCTTC CASSNRYFYTF
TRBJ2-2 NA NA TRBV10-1 TGCGCCAGCAGGATATCAGCGGTTGGGGAGCTGTTTTTT CASRISAVGELFF
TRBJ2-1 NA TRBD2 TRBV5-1 TGCGCCAGCAGCTTTGTGACTAGCGGGGGGAATGAGCAGTTCTTC CASSFVTSGGNEQFF
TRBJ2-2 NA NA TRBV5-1 TGCGCCAGCAGCTCTCCCGCAGACAGAACCGGGGAGCTGTTTTTT CASSSPADRTGELFF
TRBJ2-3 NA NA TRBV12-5 TGTGCTAGTGGTTTGGAGTACACCACAGATACGCAGTATTTT CASGLEYTTDTQYF
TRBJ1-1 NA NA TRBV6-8 TGTGCCAGCAGGTGCCGGACTACCCCTATGAACACTGAAGCTTTCTTT CASRCRTTPMNTEAFF
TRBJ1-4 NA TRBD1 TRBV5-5 TGTGCCAGCAGCTTGTTCGGACAGGGGGCGGAAAAACTGTTTTTT CASSLFGQGAEKLFF
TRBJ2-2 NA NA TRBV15 TGTGCCACCAGCAGAGTCCGGAACACCGGGGAGCTGTTTTTT CATSRVRNTGELFF
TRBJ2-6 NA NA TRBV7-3 TGTGCCAGCCGGAGCTCTGGGGCCAACGTCCTGACTTTC CASRSSGANVLTF
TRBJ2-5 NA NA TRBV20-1 TGCAGTGCTCAAATTCAAGAGACCCAGTACTTC CSAQIQETQYF
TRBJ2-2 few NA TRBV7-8 TGTGCCAGCAGCCCGACTTTCGACGCGAACACCGGGGAGCTGTTTTTT CASSPTFDANTGELFF
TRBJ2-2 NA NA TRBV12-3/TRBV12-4 TGTGCCAGCACCAGCACCGGGGAGCTGTTTTTT CASTSTGELFF
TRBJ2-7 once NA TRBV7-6 TGTGCCAGCAGCTCGAGAAGTGGCGGGGAACGCTACGAGCAGTACTTC CASSSRSGGERYEQYF
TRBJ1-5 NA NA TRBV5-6 TGTGCCAGCAACCCGGACAGTCTCAATCAGCCCCAGCATTTT CASNPDSLNQPQHF
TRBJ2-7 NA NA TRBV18 TGTGCCAGCGCACCGGCCGAACAGGGCTCCTACGAGCAGTACTTC CASAPAEQGSYEQYF
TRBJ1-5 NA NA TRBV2 TGTGCCAGCAGGGTCAGGGCTGGGATGGGACAGCCCCAGCATTTT CASRVRAGMGQPQHF
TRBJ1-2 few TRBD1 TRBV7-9 TGTGCCAGCAGCTTGGGGACAGGGGCGCAGGGTGGCTACACCTTC CASSLGTGAQGGYTF
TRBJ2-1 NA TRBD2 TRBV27 TGTGCCAGCAGTTTAGTAACACGGCGGGGGTCGTACAATGAGCAGTTCTTC CASSLVTRRGSYNEQFF
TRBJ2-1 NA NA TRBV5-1 TGCGCCAGCAGCCTGGCCGGGGAGCAGTTCTTC CASSLAGEQFF
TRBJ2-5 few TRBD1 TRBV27 TGTGCCAGCAGTCCAAACAGGGACAGCCTTTGGGCCCAGTACTTC CASSPNRDSLWAQYF
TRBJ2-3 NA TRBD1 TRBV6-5 TGTGCCAGCAGCAAAACAGGGGGCACAGATACGCAGTATTTT CASSKTGGTDTQYF
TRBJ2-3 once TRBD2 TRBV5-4 TGTGCCAGCAGCCCTCCGGGACTAGCGGGGGGGGATACGCAGTATTTT CASSPPGLAGGDTQYF
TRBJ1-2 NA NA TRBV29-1 TGCAGCGTTGGGGACTCGGGGGGCTACACCTTC CSVGDSGGYTF
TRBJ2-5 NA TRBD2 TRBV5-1 TGCGCCAGCAGCCCCAGAGCGGGGATAGAGACCCAGTACTTC CASSPRAGIETQYF
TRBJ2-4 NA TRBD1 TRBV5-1 TGCGCCAGCAGCTCCCGGGACAGGCGGAAAAACATTCAGTACTTC CASSSRDRRKNIQYF
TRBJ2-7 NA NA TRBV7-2 TGTGCCAGCAGCTTAGATTTCAGTTACGAGCAGTACTTC CASSLDFSYEQYF
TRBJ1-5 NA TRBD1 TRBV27 TGTGCCAGCAGTTCCAGGGGGACAAGCAATCAGCCCCAGCATTTT CASSSRGTSNQPQHF
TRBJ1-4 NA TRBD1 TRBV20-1 TGCAGTGCTAGTGGGACAGGGGTTGGAAAACTGTTTTTT CSASGTGVGKLFF
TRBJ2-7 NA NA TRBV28 TGTGCCAGCAGTCCTCAGAACAGGCTATCCTACGAGCAGTACTTC CASSPQNRLSYEQYF